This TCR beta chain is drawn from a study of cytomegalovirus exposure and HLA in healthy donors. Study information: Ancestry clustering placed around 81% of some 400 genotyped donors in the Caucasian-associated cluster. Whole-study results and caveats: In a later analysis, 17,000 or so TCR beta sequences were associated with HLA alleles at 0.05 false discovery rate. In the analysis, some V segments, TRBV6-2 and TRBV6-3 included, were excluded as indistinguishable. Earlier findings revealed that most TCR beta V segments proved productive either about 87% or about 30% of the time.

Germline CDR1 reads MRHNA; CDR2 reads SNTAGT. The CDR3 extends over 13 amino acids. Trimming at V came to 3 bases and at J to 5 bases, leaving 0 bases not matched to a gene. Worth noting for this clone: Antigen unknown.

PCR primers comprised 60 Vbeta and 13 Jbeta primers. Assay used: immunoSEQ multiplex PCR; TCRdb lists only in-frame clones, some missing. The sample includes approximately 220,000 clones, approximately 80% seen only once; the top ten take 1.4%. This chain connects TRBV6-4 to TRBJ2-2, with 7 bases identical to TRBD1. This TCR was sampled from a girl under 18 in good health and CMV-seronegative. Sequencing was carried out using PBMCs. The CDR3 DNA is TGTGCCAGCAGTGAACAGGGGACCGGGGAGCTGTTTTTT. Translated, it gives CASSEQGTGELFF.